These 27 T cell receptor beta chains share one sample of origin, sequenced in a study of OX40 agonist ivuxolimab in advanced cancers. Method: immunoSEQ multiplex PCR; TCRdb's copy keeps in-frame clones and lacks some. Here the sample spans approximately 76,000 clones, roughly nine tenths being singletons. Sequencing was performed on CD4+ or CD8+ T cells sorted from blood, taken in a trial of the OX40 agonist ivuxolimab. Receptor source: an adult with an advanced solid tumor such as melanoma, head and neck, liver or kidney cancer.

The chain's CDR3 is CASSFTNQPQHF. The CDR3 DNA reads TGTGCCAGCAGCTTCACGAATCAGCCCCAGCATTTT. V gene TRBV7-6 combines with J gene TRBJ1-5, with D hard to call. Per germline, CDR1 SGHVS and CDR2 FNYEAQ. The CDR3 length is 12 residues. Trimming left V 3 bases short and J 4 bases short, with 4 bases between. Drawing the rest from reference TRBV7-6 and TRBJ1-5, the complete variable domain is GAGVSQSPRYKVTKRGQDVALRCDPISGHVSLYWYRQALGQGPEFLTYFNYEAQQDKSGLPNDRFSAERPEGSISTLTIQRTEQRDSAMYRCASSFTNQPQHFGDGTRLSIL.

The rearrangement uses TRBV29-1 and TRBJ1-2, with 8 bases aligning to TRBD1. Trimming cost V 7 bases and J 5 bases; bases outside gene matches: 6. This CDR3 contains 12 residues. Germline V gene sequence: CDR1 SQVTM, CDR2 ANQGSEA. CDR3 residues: CSDLTGEYGYTF. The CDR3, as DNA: TGCAGCGACCTGACAGGGGAGTATGGCTACACCTTC.

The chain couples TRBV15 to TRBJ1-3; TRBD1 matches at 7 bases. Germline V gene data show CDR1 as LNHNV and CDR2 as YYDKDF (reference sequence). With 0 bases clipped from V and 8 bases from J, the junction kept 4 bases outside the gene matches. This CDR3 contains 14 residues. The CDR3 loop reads CATSRDRGSDTIYF. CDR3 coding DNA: TGTGCCACCAGCAGAGACAGGGGGAGTGACACCATATATTTT.

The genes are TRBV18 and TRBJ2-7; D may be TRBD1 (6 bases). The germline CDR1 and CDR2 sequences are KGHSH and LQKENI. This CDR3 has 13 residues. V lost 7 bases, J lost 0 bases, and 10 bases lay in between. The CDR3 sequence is CASWDTDSYEQYF. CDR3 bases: TGTGCCAGCTGGGACACCGACTCCTACGAGCAGTACTTC.

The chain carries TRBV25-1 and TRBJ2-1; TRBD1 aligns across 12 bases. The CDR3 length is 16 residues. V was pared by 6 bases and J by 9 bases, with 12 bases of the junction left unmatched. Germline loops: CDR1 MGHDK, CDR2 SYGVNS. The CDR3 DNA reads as TGTGCCAGCAGCGTACAAGGGACAGGGGGCTCGGGTGAGCAGTTCTTC. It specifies CASSVQGTGGSGEQFF.

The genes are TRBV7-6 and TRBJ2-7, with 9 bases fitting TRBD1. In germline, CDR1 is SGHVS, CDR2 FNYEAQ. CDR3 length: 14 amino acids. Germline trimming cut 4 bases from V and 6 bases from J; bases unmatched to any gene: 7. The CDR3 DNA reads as TGTGCCAGCAGCTACTCCGGGACAGGGTTCGAGCAGTACTTC. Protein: CASSYSGTGFEQYF.

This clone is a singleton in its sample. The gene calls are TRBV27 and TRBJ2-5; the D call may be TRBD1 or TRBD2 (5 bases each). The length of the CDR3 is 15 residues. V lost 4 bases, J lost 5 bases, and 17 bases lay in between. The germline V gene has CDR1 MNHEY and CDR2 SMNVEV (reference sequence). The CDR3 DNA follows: TGTGCCAGCAGTTGGGGACCGTACGCCACCGAGACCCAGTACTTC. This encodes CASSWGPYATETQYF.

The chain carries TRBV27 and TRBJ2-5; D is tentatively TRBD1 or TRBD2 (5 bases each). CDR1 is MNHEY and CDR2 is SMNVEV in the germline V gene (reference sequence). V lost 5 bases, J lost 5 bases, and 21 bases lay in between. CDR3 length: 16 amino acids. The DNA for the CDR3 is TGTGCCAGCAGTAAACTCAACCATTGGGGCGGGGAGACCCAGTACTTC. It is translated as CASSKLNHWGGETQYF.

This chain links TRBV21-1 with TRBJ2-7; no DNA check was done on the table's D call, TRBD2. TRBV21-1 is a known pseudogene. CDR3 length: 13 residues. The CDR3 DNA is TGTGCCAGCAGGGTGGACTTTCCCTACGAGCAGTACTTC. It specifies CASRVDFPYEQYF.

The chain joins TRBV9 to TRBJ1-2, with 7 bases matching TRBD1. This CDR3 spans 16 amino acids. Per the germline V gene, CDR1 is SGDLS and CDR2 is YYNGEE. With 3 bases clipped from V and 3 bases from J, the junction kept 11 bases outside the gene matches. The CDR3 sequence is CASSGGGGGWDYGYTF. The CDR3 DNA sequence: TGTGCCAGCAGCGGAGGAGGGGGCGGGTGGGACTATGGCTACACCTTC. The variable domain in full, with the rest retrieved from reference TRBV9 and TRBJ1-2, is DSGVTQTPKHLITATGQRVTLRCSPRSGDLSVYWYQQSLDQGLQFLIQYYNGEERAKGNILERFSAQQFPDLHSELNLSSLELGDSALYFCASSGGGGGWDYGYTFGSGTRLTVV.

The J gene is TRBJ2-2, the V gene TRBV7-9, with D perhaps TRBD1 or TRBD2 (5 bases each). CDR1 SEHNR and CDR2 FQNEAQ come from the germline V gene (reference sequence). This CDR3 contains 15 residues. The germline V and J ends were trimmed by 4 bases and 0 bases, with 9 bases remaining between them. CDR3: CASSWDGANTGELFF. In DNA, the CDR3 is TGTGCCAGCAGCTGGGACGGAGCGAACACCGGGGAGCTGTTTTTT. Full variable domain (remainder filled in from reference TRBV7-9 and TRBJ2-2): DTGVSQNPRHKITKRGQNVTFRCDPISEHNRLYWYRQTLGQGPEFLTYFQNEAQLEKSRLLSDRFSAERPKGSFSTLEIQRTEQGDSAMYLCASSWDGANTGELFFGEGSRLTVL.

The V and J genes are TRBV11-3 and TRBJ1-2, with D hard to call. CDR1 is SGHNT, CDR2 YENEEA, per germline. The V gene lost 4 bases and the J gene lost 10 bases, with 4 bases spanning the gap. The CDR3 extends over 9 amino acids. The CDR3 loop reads CASSYLYTF. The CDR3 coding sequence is TGTGCCAGCAGCTATCTCTACACCTTC.

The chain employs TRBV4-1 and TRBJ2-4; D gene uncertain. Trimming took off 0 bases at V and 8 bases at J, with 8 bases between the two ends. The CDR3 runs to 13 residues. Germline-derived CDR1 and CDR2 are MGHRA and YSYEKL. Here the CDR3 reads CASSQDPGDIQYF. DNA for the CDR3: TGCGCCAGCAGCCAAGATCCTGGGGACATTCAGTACTTC.

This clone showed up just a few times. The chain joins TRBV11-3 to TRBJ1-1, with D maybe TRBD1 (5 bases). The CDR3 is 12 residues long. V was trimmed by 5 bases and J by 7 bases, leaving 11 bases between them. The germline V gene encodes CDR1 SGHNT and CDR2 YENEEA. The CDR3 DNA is TGTGCCAGCAGCATAAGGGGAGGTGAAGCTTTCTTT. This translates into CASSIRGGEAFF.

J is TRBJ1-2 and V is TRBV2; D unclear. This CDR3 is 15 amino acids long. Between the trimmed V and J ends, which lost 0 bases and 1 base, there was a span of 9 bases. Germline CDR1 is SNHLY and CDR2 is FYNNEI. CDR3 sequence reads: CASSEARHYNYGYTF. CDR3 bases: TGTGCCAGCAGTGAAGCTCGACATTATAACTATGGCTACACCTTC.

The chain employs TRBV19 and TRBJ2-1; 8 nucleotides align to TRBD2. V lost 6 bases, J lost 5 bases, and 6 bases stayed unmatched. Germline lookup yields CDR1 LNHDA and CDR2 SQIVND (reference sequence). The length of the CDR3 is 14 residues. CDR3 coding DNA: TGTGCCAGTAGGCCGGGACTAGGAAACAATGAGCAGTTCTTC. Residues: CASRPGLGNNEQFF.

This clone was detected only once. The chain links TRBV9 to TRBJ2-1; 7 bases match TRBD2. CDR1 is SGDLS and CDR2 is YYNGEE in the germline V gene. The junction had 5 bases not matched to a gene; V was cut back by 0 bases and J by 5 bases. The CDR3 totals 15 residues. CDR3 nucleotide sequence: TGTGCCAGCAGCGTAGTTAGCGGGCTAAACAATGAGCAGTTCTTC. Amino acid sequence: CASSVVSGLNNEQFF.

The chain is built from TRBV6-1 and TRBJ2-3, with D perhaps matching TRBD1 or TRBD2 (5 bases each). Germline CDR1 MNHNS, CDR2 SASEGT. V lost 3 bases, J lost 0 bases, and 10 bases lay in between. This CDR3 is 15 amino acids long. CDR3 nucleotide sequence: TGTGCCAGCAGTGAGGGGGTAGAAAGCACAGATACGCAGTATTTT. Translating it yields CASSEGVESTDTQYF.

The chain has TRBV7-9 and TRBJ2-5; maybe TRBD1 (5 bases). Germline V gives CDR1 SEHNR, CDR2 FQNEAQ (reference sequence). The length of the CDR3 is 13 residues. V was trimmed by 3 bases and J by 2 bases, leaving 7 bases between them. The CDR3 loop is CASSLRQQETQYF. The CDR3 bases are TGTGCCAGCAGCTTGAGACAGCAAGAGACCCAGTACTTC.

This chain's CDR3 is CASSLGATGATNEKLFF. The DNA of the CDR3 is TGTGCCAGCAGCCTGGGCGCGACAGGGGCAACTAATGAAAAACTGTTTTTT. The chain joins TRBV7-9 to TRBJ1-4; 8 bases line up with TRBD1. This CDR3 is 17 amino acids long. V lost 5 bases and J lost 0; bases outside the gene matches: 8. Per the germline V gene, CDR1 is SEHNR and CDR2 is FQNEAQ (reference sequence). Using reference TRBV7-9 and TRBJ1-4 for the parts outside the CDR3, the full variable domain is DTGVSQNPRHKITKRGQNVTFRCDPISEHNRLYWYRQTLGQGPEFLTYFQNEAQLEKSRLLSDRFSAERPKGSFSTLEIQRTEQGDSAMYLCASSLGATGATNEKLFFGSGTQLSVL.

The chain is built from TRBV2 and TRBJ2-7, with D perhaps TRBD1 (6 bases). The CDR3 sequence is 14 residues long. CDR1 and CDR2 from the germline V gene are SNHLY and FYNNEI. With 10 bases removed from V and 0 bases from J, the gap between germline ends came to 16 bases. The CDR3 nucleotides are TGTGCCACCGAAGGACAGAGGAGCTCCTACGAGCAGTACTTC. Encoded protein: CATEGQRSSYEQYF.

The CDR3 protein is CASTHEASYNEQFF. CDR3 bases: TGTGCCAGCACCCATGAGGCCTCCTACAATGAGCAGTTCTTC. The chain recombines TRBV9 with TRBJ2-1, with unresolved D. Trimming shortened V by 6 bases and J by 0 bases, and 10 bases separated the two germline ends. This CDR3 has 14 amino acids. Germline CDR1 and CDR2: SGDLS and YYNGEE.

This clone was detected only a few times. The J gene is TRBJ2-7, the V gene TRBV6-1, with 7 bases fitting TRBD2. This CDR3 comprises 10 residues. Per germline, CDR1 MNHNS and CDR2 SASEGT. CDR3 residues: CERGPYEQYF. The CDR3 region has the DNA TGTGAGCGGGGCCCCTACGAGCAGTACTTC.

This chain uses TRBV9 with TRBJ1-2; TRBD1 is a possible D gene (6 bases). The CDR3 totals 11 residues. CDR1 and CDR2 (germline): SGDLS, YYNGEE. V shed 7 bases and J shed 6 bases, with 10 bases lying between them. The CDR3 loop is CASEAGDGYTF. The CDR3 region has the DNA TGTGCCAGCGAGGCAGGGGATGGCTACACCTTC.

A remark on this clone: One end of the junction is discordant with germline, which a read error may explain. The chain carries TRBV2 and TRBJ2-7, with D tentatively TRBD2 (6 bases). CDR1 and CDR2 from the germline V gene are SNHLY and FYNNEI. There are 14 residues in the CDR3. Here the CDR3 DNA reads TGTGCCAGGAGTGGAGGGGCTTCGCCTACAGAGCAGTACTTC. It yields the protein CARSGGASPTEQYF.

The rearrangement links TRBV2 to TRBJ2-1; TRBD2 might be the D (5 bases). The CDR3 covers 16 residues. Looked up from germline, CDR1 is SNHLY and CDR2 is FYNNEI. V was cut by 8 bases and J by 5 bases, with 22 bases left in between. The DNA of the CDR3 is TGTGCCAGCCGAGGGTACTTTGGTGATGAGGACAATGAGCAGTTCTTC. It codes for CASRGYFGDEDNEQFF. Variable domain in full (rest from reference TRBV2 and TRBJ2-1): EPEVTQTPSHQVTQMGQEVILRCVPISNHLYFYWYRQILGQKVEFLVSFYNNEISEKSEIFDDQFSVERPDGSNFTLKIRSTKLEDSAMYFCASRGYFGDEDNEQFFGPGTRLTVL.

CDR3 DNA sequence: TGCGCCAGCAGCCAAGTAGCGGACCGCTACGAGCAGTACTTC. Translated, it gives CASSQVADRYEQYF. The chain is built from TRBV4-1 and TRBJ2-5; D possibly corresponds to TRBD2 (6 bases). The J call could be wrong; TRBJ2-7 is a better fit for the DNA end. The CDR3 loop spans 14 amino acids. CDR1 is MGHRA and CDR2 is YSYEKL in the germline V gene.